These T cell receptor beta chains were read from a single sample in a study of shared clonotypes between healthy human individuals. Sequenced by immunoSEQ multiplex PCR; TCRdb stores in-frame clones only, minus some. The sample lists roughly 1.4 million clones, approximately 98.5% occurring once. Source material: naive CD4+ T cells sorted from blood. Source of these receptors: a man aged 25 to 45 in good health. Each CDR3 is given with its conserved first and last residue. A D gene is named only where the DNA matches it firmly. Some rows have no size entry. The others give once, few or many, or a class for an expanded clone.

J gene: TRBJ2-1
V gene: TRBV6-5
clone size: -
D gene: -
CDR3 protein: CASSPGTLNEQFF
CDR3 DNA: TGTGCCAGCAGCCCTGGGACTCTTAATGAGCAGTTCTTC

J gene: TRBJ1-3
V gene: TRBV9
clone size: -
D gene: -
CDR3 protein: CASSERGGLPGNTIYF
CDR3 DNA: TGTGCCAGCAGCGAACGGGGGGGTCTTCCTGGAAACACCATATATTTT

J gene: TRBJ1-5
V gene: TRBV6-1
clone size: -
D gene: -
CDR3 protein: CASSELGTYSNQPQHF
CDR3 DNA: TGTGCCAGCAGTGAACTAGGGACATATAGCAATCAGCCCCAGCATTTT

J gene: TRBJ1-5
V gene: TRBV5-5
clone size: -
D gene: -
CDR3 protein: CASSLVFGRGTQPQHF
CDR3 DNA: TGTGCCAGCAGCTTGGTATTTGGCAGGGGTACTCAGCCCCAGCATTTT

J gene: TRBJ2-3
V gene: TRBV18
clone size: -
D gene: -
CDR3 protein: CASSPGDTQYF
CDR3 DNA: TGTGCCAGCTCCCCCGGAGATACGCAGTATTTT

J gene: TRBJ2-3
V gene: TRBV5-4
clone size: once
D gene: TRBD2
CDR3 protein: CASTPGLADTDTQYF
CDR3 DNA: TGTGCCAGCACCCCCGGACTAGCGGACACAGATACGCAGTATTTT

J gene: TRBJ2-2
V gene: TRBV15
clone size: -
D gene: TRBD1
CDR3 protein: CATSPRTGGSTGELFF
CDR3 DNA: TGTGCCACCAGCCCCCGGACAGGGGGAAGCACCGGGGAGCTGTTTTTT

J gene: TRBJ2-5
V gene: TRBV2
clone size: -
D gene: TRBD2
CDR3 protein: CASSAQREIETQYF
CDR3 DNA: TGTGCCAGCAGTGCCCAGCGGGAGATCGAGACCCAGTACTTC

J gene: TRBJ2-5
V gene: TRBV27
clone size: once
D gene: -
CDR3 protein: CASSRLGGPETQYF
CDR3 DNA: TGTGCCAGCAGTCGTCTCGGAGGCCCAGAGACCCAGTACTTC

J gene: TRBJ2-7
V gene: TRBV28
clone size: -
D gene: -
CDR3 protein: CASSVGSAAYEQYF
CDR3 DNA: TGTGCCAGCAGTGTCGGAAGCGCAGCCTACGAGCAGTACTTC

J gene: TRBJ1-5
V gene: TRBV5-5
clone size: -
D gene: -
CDR3 protein: CASSLKGGGQPQHF
CDR3 DNA: TGTGCCAGCAGCTTGAAGGGGGGAGGGCAGCCCCAGCATTTT

J gene: TRBJ2-1
V gene: TRBV30
clone size: -
D gene: TRBD1
CDR3 protein: CAWSPWDRNNEQFF
CDR3 DNA: TGTGCCTGGAGTCCATGGGACAGAAACAATGAGCAGTTCTTC

J gene: TRBJ2-7
V gene: TRBV4-3
clone size: -
D gene: -
CDR3 protein: CASSQDPAGGNYEQYF
CDR3 DNA: TGCGCCAGCAGCCAAGATCCGGCAGGGGGGAACTACGAGCAGTACTTC

J gene: TRBJ1-1
V gene: TRBV5-1
clone size: -
D gene: TRBD1
CDR3 protein: CASSLDRVSTEAFF
CDR3 DNA: TGCGCCAGCAGCTTAGACAGGGTCAGTACTGAAGCTTTCTTT

J gene: TRBJ1-5
V gene: TRBV18
clone size: -
D gene: TRBD1
CDR3 protein: CASSPRGQGAGQPQHF
CDR3 DNA: TGTGCCAGCTCTCCCAGGGGACAGGGGGCGGGTCAGCCCCAGCATTTT

J gene: TRBJ2-1
V gene: TRBV7-6
clone size: once
D gene: -
CDR3 protein: CASSSLRGPSSYNEQFF
CDR3 DNA: TGTGCCAGCAGCTCCCTCAGGGGCCCAAGCTCCTACAATGAGCAGTTCTTC

J gene: TRBJ2-1
V gene: TRBV6-1
clone size: -
D gene: TRBD1
CDR3 protein: CASSEALSTGNYNEQFF
CDR3 DNA: TGTGCCAGCAGTGAAGCGCTGTCGACAGGGAACTACAATGAGCAGTTCTTC

J gene: TRBJ2-2
V gene: TRBV19
clone size: once
D gene: TRBD2
CDR3 protein: CASSISLAGYTGELFF
CDR3 DNA: TGTGCCAGTAGTATATCCCTAGCGGGATACACCGGGGAGCTGTTTTTT

J gene: TRBJ2-3
V gene: TRBV18
clone size: once
D gene: TRBD2
CDR3 protein: CASSPAPSGHNTQYF
CDR3 DNA: TGTGCCAGCTCACCGGCCCCTAGCGGCCACAATACGCAGTATTTT

J gene: TRBJ1-2
V gene: TRBV18
clone size: -
D gene: -
CDR3 protein: CASSPDSHPYGYTF
CDR3 DNA: TGTGCCAGCTCACCCGACAGCCACCCTTATGGCTACACCTTC

J gene: TRBJ2-1
V gene: TRBV5-1
clone size: -
D gene: TRBD2
CDR3 protein: CASSLDFAGVTNEQFF
CDR3 DNA: TGCGCCAGCAGCTTGGATTTTGCGGGAGTAACAAATGAGCAGTTCTTC

J gene: TRBJ2-7
V gene: TRBV18
clone size: -
D gene: TRBD2
CDR3 protein: CASSPGPGTSGRHRGEQYF
CDR3 DNA: TGTGCCAGCTCACCCGGACCCGGGACTAGCGGGAGGCACCGGGGCGAGCAGTACTTC

J gene: TRBJ2-1
V gene: TRBV7-2
clone size: once
D gene: TRBD1
CDR3 protein: CASSLFGQAYNEQFF
CDR3 DNA: TGTGCCAGCAGCTTATTTGGACAGGCATACAATGAGCAGTTCTTC

J gene: TRBJ1-1
V gene: TRBV11-2
clone size: -
D gene: -
CDR3 protein: CASSLDRIAEAFF
CDR3 DNA: TGTGCCAGCAGCTTAGATCGGATAGCTGAAGCTTTCTTT

J gene: TRBJ2-1
V gene: TRBV9
clone size: -
D gene: TRBD2
CDR3 protein: CASSVGAGVYNEQFF
CDR3 DNA: TGTGCCAGCAGCGTAGGAGCGGGAGTTTATAATGAGCAGTTCTTC

J gene: TRBJ1-3
V gene: TRBV7-9
clone size: -
D gene: -
CDR3 protein: CASSNRGYSGNTIYF
CDR3 DNA: TGTGCCAGCAGCAATAGGGGTTACTCTGGAAACACCATATATTTT

J gene: TRBJ2-7
V gene: TRBV19
clone size: -
D gene: TRBD1
CDR3 protein: CASSITGGTYEQYF
CDR3 DNA: TGTGCCAGTAGTATCACAGGGGGCACCTACGAGCAGTACTTC

J gene: TRBJ1-5
V gene: TRBV7-8
clone size: -
D gene: TRBD1
CDR3 protein: CASSPHGTVGSQPQHF
CDR3 DNA: TGTGCCAGCAGCCCCCACGGGACAGTTGGTTCTCAGCCCCAGCATTTT

J gene: TRBJ2-3
V gene: TRBV10-2
clone size: -
D gene: TRBD1
CDR3 protein: CASLRDRGLEGTSTDTQYF
CDR3 DNA: TGCGCCAGTCTCCGAGACAGGGGGCTCGAGGGAACTAGCACAGATACGCAGTATTTT

J gene: TRBJ1-1
V gene: TRBV28
clone size: -
D gene: -
CDR3 protein: CASSLLNSDGFHTEAFF
CDR3 DNA: TGTGCCAGCAGTTTACTCAACTCGGACGGATTTCACACTGAAGCTTTCTTT

J gene: TRBJ1-4
V gene: TRBV15
clone size: -
D gene: TRBD1
CDR3 protein: CATSNTGGANEKLFF
CDR3 DNA: TGTGCCACCAGTAATACAGGGGGAGCGAATGAAAAACTGTTTTTT

J gene: TRBJ2-1
V gene: TRBV9
clone size: -
D gene: -
CDR3 protein: CASSPLLGYNEQFF
CDR3 DNA: TGTGCCAGCAGCCCCCTATTGGGGTACAATGAGCAGTTCTTC

J gene: TRBJ2-2
V gene: TRBV5-1
clone size: -
D gene: -
CDR3 protein: CASSLRHPNTGELFF
CDR3 DNA: TGCGCCAGCAGCTTGCGGCACCCGAACACCGGGGAGCTGTTTTTT

J gene: TRBJ2-7
V gene: TRBV5-1
clone size: -
D gene: -
CDR3 protein: CASSFTGRVNEQYF
CDR3 DNA: TGCGCCAGCAGCTTCACGGGAAGGGTCAACGAGCAGTACTTC

J gene: TRBJ2-7
V gene: TRBV4-3
clone size: -
D gene: -
CDR3 protein: CASSQDAGYEYEQYF
CDR3 DNA: TGCGCCAGCAGCCAAGATGCGGGGTACGAGTACGAGCAGTACTTC

J gene: TRBJ1-5
V gene: TRBV5-5
clone size: -
D gene: -
CDR3 protein: CASSRTGVSNQPQHF
CDR3 DNA: TGTGCCAGCAGCAGGACGGGAGTGAGCAATCAGCCCCAGCATTTT

J gene: TRBJ2-7
V gene: TRBV25-1
clone size: -
D gene: TRBD2
CDR3 protein: CASSAFGLAGALLQYF
CDR3 DNA: TGTGCCAGCAGTGCCTTCGGACTAGCGGGAGCTCTTCTGCAGTACTTC

J gene: TRBJ2-3
V gene: TRBV5-1
clone size: -
D gene: -
CDR3 protein: CASSRPTLSGSTDTQYF
CDR3 DNA: TGCGCCAGCAGCCGGCCTACTCTTAGCGGAAGCACAGATACGCAGTATTTT

J gene: TRBJ2-7
V gene: TRBV11-2
clone size: -
D gene: TRBD2
CDR3 protein: CASSFLGGLAGAEQYF
CDR3 DNA: TGTGCCAGCAGCTTCCTAGGGGGACTAGCGGGAGCCGAGCAGTACTTC

J gene: TRBJ1-4
V gene: TRBV7-8
clone size: -
D gene: -
CDR3 protein: CASSPGRTNEKLFF
CDR3 DNA: TGTGCCAGCAGCCCAGGACGGACAAATGAAAAACTGTTTTTT

J gene: TRBJ2-7
V gene: TRBV27
clone size: once
D gene: TRBD1
CDR3 protein: CASFGEGTPGQGDYEQYF
CDR3 DNA: TGTGCCAGCTTTGGGGAAGGTACGCCCGGACAGGGGGACTACGAGCAGTACTTC

J gene: TRBJ2-1
V gene: TRBV10-2
clone size: -
D gene: -
CDR3 protein: CASSEPLRYNEQFF
CDR3 DNA: TGCGCCAGCAGTGAGCCTTTACGGTACAATGAGCAGTTCTTC

J gene: TRBJ2-7
V gene: TRBV30
clone size: -
D gene: -
CDR3 protein: CAWGTVSYEQYF
CDR3 DNA: TGTGCCTGGGGGACGGTCTCCTACGAGCAGTACTTC

J gene: TRBJ2-7
V gene: TRBV5-1
clone size: -
D gene: -
CDR3 protein: CASSLTGKGVGKQYF
CDR3 DNA: TGCGCCAGCAGCTTGACAGGGAAAGGGGTGGGAAAGCAGTACTTC

J gene: TRBJ2-3
V gene: TRBV27
clone size: -
D gene: TRBD2
CDR3 protein: CASSLELAGGPGTQYF
CDR3 DNA: TGTGCCAGCAGTTTAGAACTAGCGGGAGGGCCGGGTACGCAGTATTTT

J gene: TRBJ2-3
V gene: TRBV10-3
clone size: -
D gene: -
CDR3 protein: CAISEYRDSDTQYF
CDR3 DNA: TGTGCCATCAGTGAGTACAGGGATTCCGATACGCAGTATTTT